These 10 T cell receptor beta chains came from one sample sequenced in a study of T-cell reconstitution after alpha-beta-depleted transplantation in children. Unique molecular identifiers were built into the TCRbeta library. MiXCR, applied by TCRdb to the PCR reads, yields one record per CDR3 protein. The sample shows some 500,000 distinct CDR3 sequences, around 18% of them seen only once. Specimen: PBMCs from the stem cell graft donor, collected from the stem cell graft. These receptors were obtained from a human donor who donated a stem cell graft to a child with acute lymphoblastic leukemia.

The CDR3 nucleotides are TGCGCCAGCAGCCAAGAAGGGACAGGGAACTATGGCTACACCTTC. This gives the protein CASSQEGTGNYGYTF. V usage is TRBV4-1 and J usage is TRBJ1-2, with TRBD1 matching over 9 bases. The germline V gene has CDR1 MGHRA and CDR2 YSYEKL. The CDR3 consists of 15 residues. J lost 2 bases, V lost 0 bases, and 1 base had no gene match.

The chain employs TRBV7-9 and TRBJ1-2; tentative D call: TRBD1 (5 bases). Germline assignment: CDR1 SEHNR and CDR2 FQNEAQ (reference sequence). Trimming pared 0 bases from V and 10 bases from J, leaving 6 bases between. The CDR3 sequence is 11 residues long. The CDR3 DNA reads TGTGCCAGCAGCTTAGCAGGGACCTACACCTTC. Its protein product is CASSLAGTYTF.

This clonotype was picked up a small number of times. V and J are TRBV25-1 and TRBJ2-3, with D possibly matching TRBD1 (5 bases). The CDR3 totals 15 residues. The V and J ends lost 4 bases and 4 bases respectively, with 15 bases between them. Germline-derived CDR1 and CDR2 are MGHDK and SYGVNS. Written as DNA, the CDR3 is TGTGCCAGCAGTGCTGGGGCAGGGTCTGCAGATACGCAGTATTTT. It is translated as CASSAGAGSADTQYF.

The chain recombines TRBV10-3 with TRBJ2-3; D is perhaps TRBD2 (5 bases). From germline, CDR1 is ENHRY and CDR2 SYGVKD. The germline V and J ends were trimmed by 0 bases and 3 bases, with 13 bases remaining between them. The CDR3 loop spans 16 amino acids. CDR3 sequence: CAISESLATGTDTQYF. The CDR3 DNA is TGTGCCATCAGTGAGTCCCTAGCAACTGGGACAGATACGCAGTATTTT.

In its sample, this clonotype was seen a few times. The chain employs TRBV5-1 and TRBJ1-3; D call uncertain. Trimming shortened V by 0 bases and J by 2 bases, and 12 bases separated the two germline ends. The CDR3 contains 16 residues. Germline CDR1 reads SGHRS; CDR2 reads YFSETQ. DNA for the CDR3: TGCGCCAGCAGCTTGGAGGGAAGTGATACTGGAAACACCATATATTTT. The encoded protein is CASSLEGSDTGNTIYF.

The V and J genes are TRBV12-3 or TRBV12-4 and TRBJ2-3; D uncertain. V lost 7 bases, J lost 3 bases, and 17 bases lay in between. CDR3 length: 15 amino acids. As DNA, the CDR3 is TGTGCCAGCACCTCGCATAAGGAGTGGACAGATACGCAGTATTTT. Its translation: CASTSHKEWTDTQYF.

This sequence joins TRBV10-1 and TRBJ2-3; 11 nucleotides agree with TRBD2. CDR1 is WNHNN, CDR2 SYGVQD, per germline (reference sequence). After removal of 2 bases from V and 10 bases from J, the junction contained 5 bases not matched to a gene. The CDR3 has 14 amino acids. DNA of the CDR3: TGCGCCAGCAGTGAGATGCTAGCGGGAGGATCGCAGTATTTT. Protein: CASSEMLAGGSQYF.

The V call is TRBV4-1, the J call TRBJ2-2, with 11 bases aligning to TRBD2. The CDR3 extends over 19 amino acids. V gave up 1 base and J gave up 7 bases; unmatched junction bases: 14. Germline V gene data show CDR1 as MGHRA and CDR2 as YSYEKL. Here the CDR3 DNA reads TGCGCCAGCAGCCAAGTAAGATGGGGACTAGCGGTCCCGAGCGGGGAGCTGTTTTTT. Protein sequence: CASSQVRWGLAVPSGELFF.

The chain carries TRBV5-1 and TRBJ1-1; 8 bases align to TRBD1. This CDR3 is built from 15 residues. CDR1 is SGHRS and CDR2 is YFSETQ in the germline V gene. The junction had 9 bases not matched to a gene; V was cut back by 4 bases and J by 4 bases. The chain's CDR3 is CASSLGQGQGTEAFF. The CDR3 bases are TGCGCCAGCAGCCTTGGACAGGGCCAAGGCACTGAAGCTTTCTTT.

The gene calls are TRBV7-3 and TRBJ2-3; the D gene is possibly TRBD2 (6 bases). This CDR3 is 15 amino acids long. The V gene's germline CDR1 is SGHTA and CDR2 FQGTGA. V gave up 5 bases and J gave up 2 bases, with 14 bases separating them. The CDR3 region has the DNA TGTGCCAGCAGCCCCCTTACGGGACTCACAGATACGCAGTATTTT. It specifies CASSPLTGLTDTQYF.